This T cell receptor (beta chain) was captured in a study of shared clonotypes between healthy human individuals. Study observations and caveats: Sorted-subset samples were not fully sequenced, rarefaction indicated.

CDR1 LGHNA and CDR2 YSLEER come from the germline V gene. This CDR3 has 15 amino acids. The J segment lost 7 bases and the V segment lost 5 bases, leaving 12 bases of the junction unmatched. As originally analysed: For the immunoSEQ data, sequences were junction-only without quality scores, so filtering differed. Some clones are missing from TCRdb's copy, which holds only in-frame ones; the method was immunoSEQ multiplex PCR. The V and J calls and clone size come from that table; D and trimming were worked out from the DNA. The sample records more than 2 million clones, about 94% being singletons. Cells designated naive CD8 were CD45RO-negative and were positively selected for CCR7, with terminally differentiated effector memory CD45RA+ cells excluded. In its sample, this clone was seen once. Its target is unknown.

The rearrangement links TRBV4-3 to TRBJ1-1; 8 bases match TRBD1. The receptor comes from a man aged 18 to 29 in good health. Input material: naive CD8+ T cells sorted from blood. CDR3 protein: CASSYSRGRIDEAFF. The CDR3 DNA follows: TGCGCCAGCAGCTACTCCAGGGGGCGCATTGATGAAGCTTTCTTT.